This paragraph covers one T cell receptor beta chain sequence. Its specificity is not known. The sample belongs to a study of T cell repertoires in cytomegalovirus infection. In the study overall: Indications came from public TCR beta signatures; they pointed to CMV infection and to a matching HLA type. Study outcomes and limitations: HLA-C-restricted CMV clonotypes gave the most frequent clonotype in two of eight donors. The cumulative frequency of public TCR beta families distinguished individuals who carried CMV together with the relevant HLA.

From the reads, TCRdb called clonotypes with MiXCR, one entry per CDR3 protein. The data show nearly 650,000 distinct CDR3 sequences, with roughly 24% seen just once and roughly 8% held by the top ten. This clonotype originated in a human donor in good health (CMV status not recorded). Some clones in this sample may be carry-over from other donors' samples. The source material was CD8+ T cells from PBMCs.

The CDR3 here is CSASGTVNTEAFF. The CDR3 nucleotides are TGCAGTGCTAGCGGGACAGTTAACACTGAAGCTTTCTTT. This chain uses TRBV20-1 with TRBJ1-1; 7 bases map to TRBD1. In germline, CDR1 is DFQATT, CDR2 SNEGSKA (reference sequence). The length of the CDR3 is 13 residues. Unmatched junction bases numbered 3, after V lost 3 bases and J lost 2 bases.